The T cell receptor beta chain described here comes from a study of blood T cell repertoires in COVID-19. Study information: The origin of the acute and convalescent COVID-19 samples was the United States, Italy and Spain.

Germline loops: CDR1 SGHTA, CDR2 FQGNSA. The CDR3 contains 15 residues. V shed 5 bases and J 0 bases; nucleotides not matched to a gene: 6. Using immunoSEQ multiplex PCR, the repertoire was profiled, and TCRdb retains in-frame clones only, with some absent. The sample comprises over 250,000 clones, approximately 86% of which are singletons, and about 0.8% rests with the top ten. The receptor was derived from a woman in her twenties or thirties with acute or convalescent COVID-19. The chain has TRBV7-2 and TRBJ2-7, with 8 bases fitting TRBD1. The sequencing input was peripheral blood. The CDR3 nucleotides read TGTGCCAGCAGCCGCCAGGGGGCGGGCTCCTACGAGCAGTACTTC. It translates to CASSRQGAGSYEQYF.